This T cell receptor beta chain was observed in a study of monozygotic twins with inflammatory bowel disease. This CDR3 comprises 13 residues. Germline assignment: CDR1 DFQATT and CDR2 SNEGSKA (reference sequence). TCRdb re-called the 5' RACE reads and catalogs CDR3 proteins one per entry, DNA excluded. The sample has about 110,000 distinct CDR3 sequences. This sequence joins TRBV20-1 and TRBJ2-7. Sequenced sample: blood. This TCR was recovered from a human donor with ulcerative colitis or Crohn's disease, or a healthy co-twin of an affected twin (not recorded which). The CDR3: CSASSESSYEQYF.